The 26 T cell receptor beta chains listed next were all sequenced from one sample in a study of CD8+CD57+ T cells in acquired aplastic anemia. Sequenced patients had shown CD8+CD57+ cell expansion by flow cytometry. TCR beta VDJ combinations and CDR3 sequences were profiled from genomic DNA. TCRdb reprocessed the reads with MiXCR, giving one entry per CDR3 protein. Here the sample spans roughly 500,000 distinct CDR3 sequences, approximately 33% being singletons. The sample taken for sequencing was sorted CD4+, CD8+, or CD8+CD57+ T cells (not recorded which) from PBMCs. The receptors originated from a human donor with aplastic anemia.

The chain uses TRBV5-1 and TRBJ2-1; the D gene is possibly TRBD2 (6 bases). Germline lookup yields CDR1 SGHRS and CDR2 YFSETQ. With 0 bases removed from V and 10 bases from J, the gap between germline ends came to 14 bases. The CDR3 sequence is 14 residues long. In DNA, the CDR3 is TGCGCCAGCAGCTTGGGGGGACTCGCCTCGGAGCAGTTCTTC. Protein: CASSLGGLASEQFF.

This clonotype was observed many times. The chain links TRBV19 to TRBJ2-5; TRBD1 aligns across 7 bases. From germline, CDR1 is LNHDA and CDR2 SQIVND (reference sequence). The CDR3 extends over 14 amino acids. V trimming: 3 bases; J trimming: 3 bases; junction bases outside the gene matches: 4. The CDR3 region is CASSIDRVKETQYF. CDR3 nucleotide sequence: TGTGCCAGTAGTATCGACAGGGTCAAAGAGACCCAGTACTTC.

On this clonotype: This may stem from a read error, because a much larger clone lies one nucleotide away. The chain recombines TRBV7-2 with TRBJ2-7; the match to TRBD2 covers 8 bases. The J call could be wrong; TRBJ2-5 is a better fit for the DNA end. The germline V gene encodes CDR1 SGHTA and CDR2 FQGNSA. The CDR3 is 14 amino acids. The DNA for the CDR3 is TGTGCCAGCAGCTCGGAGCGGGAGTGGGAGACCCAGTACTTC. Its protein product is CASSSEREWETQYF.

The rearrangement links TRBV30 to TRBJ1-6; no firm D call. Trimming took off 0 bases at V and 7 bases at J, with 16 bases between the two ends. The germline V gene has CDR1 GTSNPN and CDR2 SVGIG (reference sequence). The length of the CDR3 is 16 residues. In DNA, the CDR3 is TGTGCCTGGAGTGTACGGCAGGTCGGGAGAAATTCACCCCTCCACTTT. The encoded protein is CAWSVRQVGRNSPLHF. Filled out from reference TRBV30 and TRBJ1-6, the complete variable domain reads SQTIHQWPATLVQPVGSPLSLECTVEGTSNPNLYWYRQAAGRGLQLLFYSVGIGQISSEVPQNLSASRPQDRQFILSSKKLLLSDSGFYLCAWSVRQVGRNSPLHFGNGTRLTVT.

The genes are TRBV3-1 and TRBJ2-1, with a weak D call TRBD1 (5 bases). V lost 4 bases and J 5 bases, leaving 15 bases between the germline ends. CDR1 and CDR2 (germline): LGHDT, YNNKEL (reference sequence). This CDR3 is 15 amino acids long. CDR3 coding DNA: TGTGCCAGCAGCCCTCGTAAGGAAGGGGACAATGAGCAGTTCTTC. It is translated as CASSPRKEGDNEQFF.

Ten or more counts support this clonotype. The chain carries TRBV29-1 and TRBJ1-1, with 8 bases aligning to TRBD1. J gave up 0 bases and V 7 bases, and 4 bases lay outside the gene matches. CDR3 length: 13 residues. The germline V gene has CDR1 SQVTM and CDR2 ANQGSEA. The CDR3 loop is CSETGALNTEAFF. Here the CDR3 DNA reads TGCAGCGAGACAGGGGCGCTGAACACTGAAGCTTTCTTT.

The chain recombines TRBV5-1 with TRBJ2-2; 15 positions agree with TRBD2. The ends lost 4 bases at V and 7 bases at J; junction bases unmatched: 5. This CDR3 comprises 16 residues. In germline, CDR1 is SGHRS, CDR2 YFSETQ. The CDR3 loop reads CASSPGLAGGIGELFF. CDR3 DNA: TGCGCCAGCAGCCCGGGACTAGCGGGAGGAATCGGGGAGCTGTTTTTT.

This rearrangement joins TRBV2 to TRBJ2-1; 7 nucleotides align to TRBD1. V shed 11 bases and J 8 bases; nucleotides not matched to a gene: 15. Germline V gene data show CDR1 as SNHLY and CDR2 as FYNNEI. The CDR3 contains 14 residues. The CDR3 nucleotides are TGTGCCGGCAAACCAGGGGGAAAGAGGGATGAGCAGTTCTTC. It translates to CAGKPGGKRDEQFF.

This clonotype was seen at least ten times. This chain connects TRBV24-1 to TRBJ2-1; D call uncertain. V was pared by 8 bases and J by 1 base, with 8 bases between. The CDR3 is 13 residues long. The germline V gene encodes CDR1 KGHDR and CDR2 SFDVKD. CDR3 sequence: CATTDGSYNEQFF. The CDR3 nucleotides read TGTGCCACCACTGACGGGTCCTACAATGAGCAGTTCTTC.

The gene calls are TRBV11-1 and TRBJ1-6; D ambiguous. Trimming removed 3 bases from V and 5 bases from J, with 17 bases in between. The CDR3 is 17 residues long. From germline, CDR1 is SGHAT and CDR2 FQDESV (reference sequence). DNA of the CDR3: TGTGCCAGCAGCTTTGGGTTGGCGGGGATTGATAATTCACCCCTCCACTTT. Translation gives CASSFGLAGIDNSPLHF.

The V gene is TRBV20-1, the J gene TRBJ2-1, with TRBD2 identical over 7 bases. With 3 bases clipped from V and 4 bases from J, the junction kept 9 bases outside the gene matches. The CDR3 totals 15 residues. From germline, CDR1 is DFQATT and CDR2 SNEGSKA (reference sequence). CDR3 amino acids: CSASGRTRVYNEQFF. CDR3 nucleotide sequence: TGCAGTGCTAGCGGGAGGACACGAGTATACAATGAGCAGTTCTTC.

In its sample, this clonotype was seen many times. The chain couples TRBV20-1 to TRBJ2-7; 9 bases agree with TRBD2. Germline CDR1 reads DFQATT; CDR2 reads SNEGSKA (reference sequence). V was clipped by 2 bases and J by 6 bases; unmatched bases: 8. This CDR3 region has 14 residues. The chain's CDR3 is CSARNSGSTGEQYF. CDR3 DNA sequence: TGCAGTGCTAGAAATAGCGGGAGTACGGGCGAGCAGTACTTC.

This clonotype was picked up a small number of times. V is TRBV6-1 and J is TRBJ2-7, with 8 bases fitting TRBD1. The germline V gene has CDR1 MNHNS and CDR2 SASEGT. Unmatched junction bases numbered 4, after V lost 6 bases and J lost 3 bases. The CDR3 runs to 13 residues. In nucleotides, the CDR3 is TGTGCCAGCAGGCAGGGGGCGAACTACGAGCAGTACTTC. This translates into CASRQGANYEQYF.

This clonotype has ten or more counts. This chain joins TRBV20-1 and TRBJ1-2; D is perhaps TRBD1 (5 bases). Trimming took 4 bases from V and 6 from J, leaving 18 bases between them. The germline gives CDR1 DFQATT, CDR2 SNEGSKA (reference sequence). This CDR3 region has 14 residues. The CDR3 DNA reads TGCAGTGCTAAAGTGGCAGGGTATGTCCATGGCTACACCTTC. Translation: CSAKVAGYVHGYTF.

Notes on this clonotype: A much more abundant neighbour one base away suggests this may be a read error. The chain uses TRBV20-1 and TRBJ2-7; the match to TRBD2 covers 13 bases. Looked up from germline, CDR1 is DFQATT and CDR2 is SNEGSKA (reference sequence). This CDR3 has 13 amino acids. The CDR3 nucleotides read TGCGGTGCTGCGGGACTAGCGGGAACGGAGCAGTACTTC. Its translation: CGAAGLAGTEQYF.

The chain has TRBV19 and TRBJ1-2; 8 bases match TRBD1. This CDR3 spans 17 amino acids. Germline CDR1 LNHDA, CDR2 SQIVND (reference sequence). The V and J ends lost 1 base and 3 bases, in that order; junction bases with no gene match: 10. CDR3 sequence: CASSIAPYRGSHYGYTF. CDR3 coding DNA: TGTGCCAGTAGTATAGCGCCCTACAGGGGGTCCCACTATGGCTACACCTTC.

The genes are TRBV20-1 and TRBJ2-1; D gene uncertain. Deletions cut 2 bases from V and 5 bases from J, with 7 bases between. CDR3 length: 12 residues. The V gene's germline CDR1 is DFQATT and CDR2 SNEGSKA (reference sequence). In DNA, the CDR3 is TGCAGTGCTAGAATCCTGAACAATGAGCAGTTCTTC. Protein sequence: CSARILNNEQFF.

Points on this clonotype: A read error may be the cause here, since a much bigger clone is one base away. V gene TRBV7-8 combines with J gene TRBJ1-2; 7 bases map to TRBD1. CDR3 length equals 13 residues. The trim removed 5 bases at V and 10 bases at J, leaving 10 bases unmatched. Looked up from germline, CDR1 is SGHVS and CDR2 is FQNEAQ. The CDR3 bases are TGTGCCAGCAGCCCAGAGAGGGGGCTTGACTACACCTTC. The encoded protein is CASSPERGLDYTF. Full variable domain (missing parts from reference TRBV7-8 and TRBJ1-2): GAGVSQSPRYKVAKRGQDVALRCDPISGHVSLFWYQQALGQGPEFLTYFQNEAQLDKSGLPSDRFFAERPEGSVSTLKIQRTQQEDSAVYLCASSPERGLDYTFGSGTRLTVV.

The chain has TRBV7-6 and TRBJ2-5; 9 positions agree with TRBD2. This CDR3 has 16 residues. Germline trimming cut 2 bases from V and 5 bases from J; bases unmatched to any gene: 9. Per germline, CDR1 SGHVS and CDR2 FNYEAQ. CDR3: CASSLRARGRGETQYF. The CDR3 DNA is TGTGCCAGCAGCTTACGGGCCCGCGGGAGGGGTGAGACCCAGTACTTC.

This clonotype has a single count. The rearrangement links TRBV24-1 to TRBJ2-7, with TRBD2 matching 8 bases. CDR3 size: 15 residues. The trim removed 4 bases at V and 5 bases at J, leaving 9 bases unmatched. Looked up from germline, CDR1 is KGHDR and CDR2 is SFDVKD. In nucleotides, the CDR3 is TGTGCCACCAGTGACCCCAGTAGCGGGAAAAACGAGCAGTACTTC. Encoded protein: CATSDPSSGKNEQYF.

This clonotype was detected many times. CDR3 sequence: CASHISGQGDQPQHF. The CDR3 DNA sequence: TGTGCCAGCCATATATCGGGACAGGGCGATCAGCCCCAGCATTTT. The rearrangement joins TRBV19 to TRBJ1-5, with TRBD1 matching over 9 bases. The CDR3 has 15 residues. V dropped 9 bases and J dropped 5; count of bases not matched to a gene: 11. The germline V gene encodes CDR1 LNHDA and CDR2 SQIVND (reference sequence).

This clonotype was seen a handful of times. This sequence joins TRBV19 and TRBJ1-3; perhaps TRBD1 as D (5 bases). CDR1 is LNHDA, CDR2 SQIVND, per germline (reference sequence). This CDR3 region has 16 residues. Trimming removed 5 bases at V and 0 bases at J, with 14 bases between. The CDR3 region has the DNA TGTGCCAGTAGTCCCGCCTCCGGGACCTCTGGAAACACCATATATTTT. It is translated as CASSPASGTSGNTIYF.

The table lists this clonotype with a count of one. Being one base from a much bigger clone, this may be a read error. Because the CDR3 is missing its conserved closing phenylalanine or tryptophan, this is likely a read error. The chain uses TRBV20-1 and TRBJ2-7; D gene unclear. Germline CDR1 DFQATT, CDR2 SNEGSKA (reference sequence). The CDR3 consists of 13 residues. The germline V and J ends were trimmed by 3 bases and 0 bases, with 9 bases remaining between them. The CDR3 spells CSASRAISYEQYL. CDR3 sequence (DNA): TGCAGTGCTAGTCGGGCCATCTCCTACGAGCAGTACCTC.

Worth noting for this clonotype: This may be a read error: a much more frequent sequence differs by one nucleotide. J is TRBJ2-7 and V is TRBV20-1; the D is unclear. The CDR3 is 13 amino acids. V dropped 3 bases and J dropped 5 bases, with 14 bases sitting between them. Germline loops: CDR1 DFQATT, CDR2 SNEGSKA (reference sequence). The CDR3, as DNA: TGCAGTGCTAGTGCTGGAGCTCGAGACGAGCAGTACTTC. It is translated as CSASAGARDEQYF.

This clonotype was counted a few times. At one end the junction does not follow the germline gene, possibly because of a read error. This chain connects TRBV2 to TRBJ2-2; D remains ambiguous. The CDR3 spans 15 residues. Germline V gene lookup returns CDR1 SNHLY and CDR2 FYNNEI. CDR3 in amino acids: CAGSERLAVPGELFF. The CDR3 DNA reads TGTGCCGGCAGTGAACGGTTGGCAGTCCCCGGGGAGCTGTTTTTT. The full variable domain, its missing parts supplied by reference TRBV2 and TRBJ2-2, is EPEVTQTPSHQVTQMGQEVILRCVPISNHLYFYWYRQILGQKVEFLVSFYNNEISEKSEIFDDQFSVERPDGSNFTLKIRSTKLEDSAMYFCAGSERLAVPGELFFGEGSRLTVL.

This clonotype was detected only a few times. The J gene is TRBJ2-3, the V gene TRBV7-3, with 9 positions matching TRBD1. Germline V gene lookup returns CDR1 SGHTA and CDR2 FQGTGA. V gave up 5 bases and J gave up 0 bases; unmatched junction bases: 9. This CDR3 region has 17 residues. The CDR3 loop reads CASSAQYRGLSTDTQYF. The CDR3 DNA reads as TGTGCCAGCAGCGCACAATACAGGGGGCTGAGCACAGATACGCAGTATTTT.